These T cell receptor beta chains were read from a single sample in a study of control samples from healthy donors and cancer patients. TCRdb's copy holds only in-frame clones and misses some; the assay was immunoSEQ multiplex PCR. The repertoire includes some 74,000 clones, nearly 90% of them detected once, and around 6% sits in the top ten. The sequenced material came from blood. The receptors here all came from a woman in her forties or fifties in good health. Both conserved end residues are part of each CDR3. A D gene is named only where the DNA matches it firmly. Clone size is not always given. Where it is, it says once, few, many or a class for expanded clones.

>TRBJ1-5|.|.|TRBV19
CASSQNTDQPQHF
TGTGCCAGTAGTCAAAACACTGATCAGCCCCAGCATTTT
>TRBJ2-1|.|TRBD2|TRBV20-1
CSASNRGGHHEQFF
TGCAGTGCTAGTAACCGGGGGGGCCACCATGAGCAGTTCTTC
>TRBJ1-1|.|.|TRBV6-5
CASRANPGVSEAFF
TGTGCCAGCAGGGCAAACCCCGGGGTCTCTGAAGCTTTCTTT
>TRBJ2-1|few|TRBD1|TRBV12-5
CASGSGTGVYNEQFF
TGTGCTAGTGGGTCCGGGACAGGGGTTTACAATGAGCAGTTCTTC
>TRBJ2-7|.|TRBD1|TRBV2
CASNRWDRGRFEQYF
TGTGCCAGCAATCGTTGGGACAGGGGCCGCTTCGAGCAGTACTTC
>TRBJ2-7|.|.|TRBV6-2/TRBV6-3
CASSYSREQYF
TGTGCCAGCAGTTACTCCCGGGAGCAGTACTTC
>TRBJ2-5|.|TRBD1|TRBV11-3
CASSLRQGAAETQYF
TGTGCCAGCAGCTTACGACAGGGGGCCGCAGAGACCCAGTACTTC
>TRBJ2-7|.|.|TRBV9
CASSEGFGSQKKYEQYF
TGTGCCAGCAGCGAAGGGTTTGGCTCTCAAAAAAAATACGAGCAGTACTTC
>TRBJ1-2|.|TRBD1|TRBV9
CASSVSTGGAGYTF
TGTGCCAGCAGCGTATCGACAGGGGGCGCTGGCTACACCTTC
>TRBJ1-1|once|.|TRBV6-6
CASSRGNTEAFF
TGTGCCAGCAGCCGAGGGAACACTGAAGCTTTCTTT
>TRBJ2-1|.|.|TRBV7-2
CASSFRGATYNEQFF
TGTGCCAGCAGCTTTCGGGGGGCAACCTACAATGAGCAGTTCTTC
>TRBJ2-2|.|.|TRBV6-5
CASSGGPTGELFF
TGTGCCAGCAGCGGTGGGCCCACCGGGGAGCTGTTTTTT
>TRBJ1-1|.|TRBD1|TRBV6-4
CASRQGARNTEAFF
TGTGCCAGCAGACAGGGGGCACGAAACACTGAAGCTTTCTTT
>TRBJ2-7|.|.|TRBV7-2
CASSPDFHEQYF
TGTGCCAGCAGCCCCGACTTCCACGAGCAGTACTTC
>TRBJ1-2|.|.|TRBV15
CATSRDYREYYGYTF
TGTGCCACCAGCAGAGATTACAGGGAGTACTATGGCTACACCTTC
>TRBJ1-1|once|TRBD1|TRBV6-2/TRBV6-3
CASSSTARQGKVEAFF
TGTGCCAGCAGTTCCACAGCACGACAGGGGAAGGTTGAAGCTTTCTTT
>TRBJ2-1|.|.|TRBV29-1
CSVGEGGSEQFF
TGCAGCGTTGGAGAAGGGGGAAGTGAGCAGTTCTTC
>TRBJ2-3|.|.|TRBV5-1
CASSPPLLTSTDTQYF
TGCGCCAGCAGCCCACCCCTCCTGACCAGCACAGATACGCAGTATTTT
>TRBJ1-1|once|TRBD1|TRBV5-1
CASANVPGQGWNTEAFF
TGCGCCAGCGCGAATGTACCGGGACAGGGCTGGAACACTGAAGCTTTCTTT
>TRBJ2-1|.|.|TRBV4-1
CASSRPGQSNYNEQFF
TGCGCCAGCAGCCGGCCGGGTCAGTCCAACTACAATGAGCAGTTCTTC
>TRBJ2-3|.|.|TRBV30
CAWSVLENTQYF
TGTGCCTGGAGTGTACTTGAGAATACGCAGTATTTT
>TRBJ1-2|.|TRBD1|TRBV18
CASSTGTGGHGYTF
TGTGCCAGCTCTACCGGGACAGGAGGACATGGCTACACCTTC
>TRBJ1-3|once|.|TRBV9
CASSVGTSGNTIYF
TGTGCCAGCAGCGTAGGAACCTCTGGAAACACCATATATTTT
>TRBJ2-2|.|.|TRBV6-2/TRBV6-3
CASSLLTTGELFF
TGTGCCAGCAGTTTACTTACAACCGGGGAGCTGTTTTTT